This T cell receptor beta chain was captured in a study of cytomegalovirus exposure and HLA in healthy donors. In the study overall: Approximately 83 million unique TCRs from HLA-typed donors were held in an early data release.

The study ran its PCR with 60 Vbeta and 13 Jbeta primers. Profiled with immunoSEQ multiplex PCR; TCRdb holds only in-frame clones, not every one. The data hold approximately 140,000 clones, with approximately 72% observed a single time. Study-level results: Highest at DRB1 and lowest at HLA-C, TCR association rates differed among HLA loci in a later analysis.

With regard to this clone: Its antigen is undetermined.

The CDR3 is made up of 15 amino acids. After removal of 1 base from V and 7 bases from J, the junction contained 9 bases not matched to a gene. Per germline, CDR1 SGHVS and CDR2 FQNEAQ. This chain uses TRBV7-8 with TRBJ2-7, with TRBD1 matching 8 bases. The TCR sequence derives from a woman in her fifties or sixties in good health and CMV-seronegative. Source material: PBMCs. The CDR3 region is CASSLVQGDGVEQYF. CDR3 sequence (DNA): TGTGCCAGCAGCTTAGTACAGGGGGACGGGGTAGAGCAGTACTTC.